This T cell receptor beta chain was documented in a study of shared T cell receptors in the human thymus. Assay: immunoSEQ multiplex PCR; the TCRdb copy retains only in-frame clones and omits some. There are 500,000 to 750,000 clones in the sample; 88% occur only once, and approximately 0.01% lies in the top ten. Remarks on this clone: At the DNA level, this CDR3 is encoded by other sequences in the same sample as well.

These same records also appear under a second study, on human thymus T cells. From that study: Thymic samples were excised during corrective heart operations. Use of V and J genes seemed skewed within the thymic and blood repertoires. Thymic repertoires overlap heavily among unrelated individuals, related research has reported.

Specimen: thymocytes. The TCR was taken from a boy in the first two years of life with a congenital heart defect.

The CDR3 DNA reads as TGTGCCAGCAGTCCCGGACAGGGGGGGGAGACCCAGTACTTC. This encodes CASSPGQGGETQYF. The V call is TRBV28, the J call TRBJ2-5, with 10 bases identical to TRBD1. This CDR3 region has 14 residues. Germline V gene lookup returns CDR1 MDHEN and CDR2 SYDVKM. The V gene end was trimmed by 5 bases and the J gene end by 5 bases; junction bases not matched to a gene: 5. The variable domain in full, with the rest retrieved from reference TRBV28 and TRBJ2-5, is DVKVTQSSRYLVKRTGEKVFLECVQDMDHENMFWYRQDPGLGLRLIYFSYDVKMKEKGDIPEGYSVSREKKERFSLILESASTNQTSMYLCASSPGQGGETQYFGPGTRLLVL.